The T cell receptor beta chain under discussion was sequenced for a study of tumor-infiltrating lymphocytes in primary liver carcinoma. Study overall: The five patients, who were men and women, ranged in age from 30 to 69 years. Each sample had roughly 3.65 to 8 million productive TCRbeta reads regardless of tissue type.

Findings of the study overall: Blood trailed tumors significantly in top-250-clone fraction (p = 0.039). All five tumor regions shared only about 7-25% of top clones.

The study co-extracted DNA and RNA from roughly 20-30 mg of unsorted bulk tissue. With a constant-region primer, TCR beta cDNA was made from 400 to 550 ng of total RNA. For TCR beta, libraries were produced by three nested multiplex PCR rounds using slightly modified ARM-PCR. Both of the initial two PCR rounds ran for about 9 cycles and employed TRBV1-TRBV30 forward primers alongside a C-beta reverse primer. MiXCR, run by TCRdb on the multiplex PCR reads, gives a single entry per CDR3 protein. The sample lists approximately 120,000 distinct CDR3 sequences, approximately 64% occurring once. A remark on this clonotype: As yet, its antigen is unknown. The junction shows a germline mismatch at one end, possibly a read error.

The CDR3 covers 16 residues. Germline V lookup: CDR1 SGHAT, CDR2 FQNNGV. The TCR sequence derives from a woman aged 55-70 years with primary liver carcinoma and hepatitis B virus infection. The sequencing sample was made of liver tumor tissue from sampling region 3. Subset specified: tumor region T3, left-lateral pole. The chain is built from TRBV11-2 and TRBJ2-1, with 10 bases that match TRBD1. CDR3 DNA: TGTGCCAGCAGCTTAAGTATAGGGACAGGGGATAATGATCAGTTCTTC. It specifies CASSLSIGTGDNDQFF.